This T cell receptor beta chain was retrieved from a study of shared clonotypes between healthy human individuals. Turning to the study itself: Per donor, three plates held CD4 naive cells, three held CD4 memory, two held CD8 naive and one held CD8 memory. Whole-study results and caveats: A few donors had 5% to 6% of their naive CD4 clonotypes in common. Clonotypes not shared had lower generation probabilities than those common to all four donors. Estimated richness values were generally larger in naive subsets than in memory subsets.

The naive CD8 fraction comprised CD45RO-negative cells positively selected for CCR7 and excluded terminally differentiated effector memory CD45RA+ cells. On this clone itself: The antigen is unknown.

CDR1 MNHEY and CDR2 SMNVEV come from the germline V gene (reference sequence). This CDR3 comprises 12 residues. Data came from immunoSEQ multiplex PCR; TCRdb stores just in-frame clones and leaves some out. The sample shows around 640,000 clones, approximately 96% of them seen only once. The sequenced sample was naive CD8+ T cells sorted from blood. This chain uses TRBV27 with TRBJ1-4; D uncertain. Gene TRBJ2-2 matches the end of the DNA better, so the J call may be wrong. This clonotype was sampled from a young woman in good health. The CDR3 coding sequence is TGTGCCAGCAGTGAATCTGGGGGGGAGCTGTTTTTT. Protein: CASSESGGELFF.